This T cell receptor beta chain was found in a study of blood T cell repertoires in COVID-19. Study details: From T cells, B-cell-depleted T cells, or PBMCs came the material, which was cDNA or gDNA.

CDR1 and CDR2 (germline): LNHNV, YYDKDF (reference sequence). Trimming removed 4 bases from V and 4 bases from J, with 8 bases in between. The CDR3 extends over 13 amino acids. The protocol was immunoSEQ multiplex PCR, while the TCRdb copy is restricted to in-frame clones and leaves out a portion. Of 130,000 to 150,000 clones listed, about 80% are singletons. This sequence joins TRBV15 and TRBJ1-5; tentatively, D is TRBD1 (6 bases). The sample taken for sequencing was peripheral blood. This sequence was found in a woman older than 75 with acute or convalescent COVID-19. In nucleotides, the CDR3 is TGTGCCACCAGCATCAGGGGAAATCAGCCCCAGCATTTT. Translation: CATSIRGNQPQHF.